This is a list of T cell receptor beta chains from one sample in a study of T-cell memory formation after mild COVID-19. TCRdb fed the 5' RACE reads into MiXCR, producing one record per CDR3 protein. The top ten hold over 10% of the sample, which has about 420,000 distinct CDR3 sequences, roughly a quarter seen once. The sample comprised PBMCs or a T cell subset sorted from them (not recorded which). The receptors stem from an adult woman who had mild COVID-19 (a few samples of this study predate the infection). Cell type and time point are not known. Both conserved end residues are trimmed from each CDR3. Fields, in order: CDR3 protein, J gene, D gene, V gene. D genes are given only for firm matches.

ASSLQQGEQY | TRBJ2-7 | TRBD1 | TRBV28
ASSRQGTGANVLT | TRBJ2-6 | TRBD1 | TRBV5-5
SAVPQGNTGELF | TRBJ2-2 | - | TRBV29-1
ASSFPRSGKRTDTQY | TRBJ2-3 | - | TRBV5-1
ASGGRRAYEQY | TRBJ2-7 | - | TRBV12-3/TRBV12-4
ASSYSGQQETQY | TRBJ2-5 | - | TRBV6-5
ASSPTESDTDTQY | TRBJ2-3 | - | TRBV6-5
SVQAPNNYGYT | TRBJ1-2 | - | TRBV29-1
ASSNSSRRDEQY | TRBJ2-7 | - | TRBV7-9
ATSEGDRGAGDTQY | TRBJ2-3 | TRBD1 | TRBV24-1
ASSPRVGTPRGANVLT | TRBJ2-6 | - | TRBV9
ASSHPRGVLILTQY | TRBJ2-3 | TRBD2 | TRBV7-3
ASSPVASTDTQY | TRBJ2-3 | - | TRBV7-6
SASLSGGATYEQY | TRBJ2-7 | TRBD2 | TRBV20-1
ASSLIGAFSTDTQY | TRBJ2-3 | - | TRBV7-2
ASSWGQGELDTEAF | TRBJ1-1 | TRBD1 | TRBV3-1
SVVGDSSYEQY | TRBJ2-7 | TRBD1 | TRBV29-1
ASSHQYSNQPQH | TRBJ1-5 | - | TRBV12-3/TRBV12-4
ASSQAGGYTEAF | TRBJ1-1 | - | TRBV3-1
ASSPSGKVSYEQY | TRBJ2-7 | - | TRBV12-3/TRBV12-4
ASSLAGTEINYGYT | TRBJ1-2 | - | TRBV7-9
ASSRGFISSYNEQF | TRBJ2-1 | - | TRBV11-2
ASSFGLGLPDTQY | TRBJ2-3 | - | TRBV12-3/TRBV12-4
ASNMQVTETQY | TRBJ2-5 | - | TRBV12-3/TRBV12-4
ASSLGIADTQY | TRBJ2-3 | - | TRBV5-1
ASSPRGNYEQY | TRBJ2-7 | - | TRBV16
ASSYFSSYNEQF | TRBJ2-1 | - | TRBV6-2/TRBV6-3
ASHLGVTQNEQF | TRBJ2-1 | - | TRBV12-3/TRBV12-4
SVEDLQGALMNTEAF | TRBJ1-1 | - | TRBV29-1
SVEGDSQTSTYEQY | TRBJ2-7 | TRBD1 | TRBV29-1